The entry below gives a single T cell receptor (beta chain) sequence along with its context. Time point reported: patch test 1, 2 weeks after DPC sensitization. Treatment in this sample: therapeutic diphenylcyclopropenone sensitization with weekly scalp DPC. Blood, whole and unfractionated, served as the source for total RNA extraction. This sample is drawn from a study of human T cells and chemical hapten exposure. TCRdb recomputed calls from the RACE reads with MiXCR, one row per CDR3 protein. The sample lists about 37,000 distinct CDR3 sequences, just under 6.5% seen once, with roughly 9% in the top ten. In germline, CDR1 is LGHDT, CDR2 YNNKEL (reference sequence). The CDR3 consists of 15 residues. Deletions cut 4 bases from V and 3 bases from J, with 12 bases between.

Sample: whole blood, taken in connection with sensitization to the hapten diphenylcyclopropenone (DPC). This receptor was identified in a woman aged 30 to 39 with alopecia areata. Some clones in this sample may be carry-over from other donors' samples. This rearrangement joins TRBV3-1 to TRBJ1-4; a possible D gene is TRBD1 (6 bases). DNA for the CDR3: TGTGCCAGCAGCCGATCAGGGGCACCTAATGAAAAACTGTTTTTT. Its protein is CASSRSGAPNEKLFF.